Sequencing of this TCR beta chain was carried out in a study of control samples from healthy donors and cancer patients. The CDR3 length is 16 residues. Germline V lookup: CDR1 MNHNY, CDR2 SVGAGI (reference sequence). The ends were cut back, 0 bases at V and 3 bases at J, with 15 bases in the middle. Produced via immunoSEQ multiplex PCR; TCRdb's table is partial and in-frame only. The table includes about 95,000 clones, roughly 90% detected once. Sequencing used blood. The sequence derives from a woman in her seventies in good health. The chain is built from TRBV6-6 and TRBJ2-7; a weak D match, TRBD2 (5 bases). The CDR3 protein is CASSYSKVASSYEQYF. Here the CDR3 DNA reads TGTGCCAGCAGTTACTCGAAAGTTGCTAGCAGCTACGAGCAGTACTTC.